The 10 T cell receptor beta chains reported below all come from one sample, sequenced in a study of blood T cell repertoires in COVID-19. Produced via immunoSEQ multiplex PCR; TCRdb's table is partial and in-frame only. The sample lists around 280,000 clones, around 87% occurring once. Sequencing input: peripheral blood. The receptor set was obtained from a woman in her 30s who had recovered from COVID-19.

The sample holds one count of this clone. The CDR3 DNA sequence: TGTGCCATCAACCCCGGGGGGGGTCAGCCCCAGCATTTT. This encodes CAINPGGGQPQHF. The gene calls are TRBV10-3 and TRBJ1-5; maybe TRBD1 (5 bases). The CDR3 consists of 13 residues. The V and J ends lost 7 bases and 6 bases respectively, with 13 bases between them. Germline-derived CDR1 and CDR2 are ENHRY and SYGVKD.

CDR3 nucleotide sequence: TGTGCCAGCAGCTTAACGACAGGGGGCAAAAACATTCAGTACTTC. Its translation: CASSLTTGGKNIQYF. This chain joins TRBV7-2 and TRBJ2-4; 9 nucleotides line up with TRBD1. In germline, CDR1 is SGHTA, CDR2 FQGNSA. Trimming took 2 bases from V and 3 from J; bases not matched to a gene: 2. This CDR3 contains 15 residues.

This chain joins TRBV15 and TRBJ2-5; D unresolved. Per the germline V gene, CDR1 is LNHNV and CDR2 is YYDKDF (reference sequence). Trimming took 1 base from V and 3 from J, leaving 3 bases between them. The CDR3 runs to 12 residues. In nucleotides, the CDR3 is TGTGCCACCAGCAGAGTTAAAGAGACCCAGTACTTC. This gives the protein CATSRVKETQYF.

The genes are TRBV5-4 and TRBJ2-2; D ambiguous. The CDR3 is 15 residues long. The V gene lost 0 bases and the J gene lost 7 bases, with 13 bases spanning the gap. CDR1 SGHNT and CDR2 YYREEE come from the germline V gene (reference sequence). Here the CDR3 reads CASSLGSQNYGELFF. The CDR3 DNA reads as TGTGCCAGCAGCTTGGGGTCCCAGAATTACGGGGAGCTGTTTTTT.

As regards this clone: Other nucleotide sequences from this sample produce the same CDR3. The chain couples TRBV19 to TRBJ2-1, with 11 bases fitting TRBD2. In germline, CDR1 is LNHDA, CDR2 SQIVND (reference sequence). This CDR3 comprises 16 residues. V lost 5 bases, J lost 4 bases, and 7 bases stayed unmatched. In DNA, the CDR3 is TGTGCCAGTAGTCCCGGACTAGCGGGTGGGTACAATGAGCAGTTCTTC. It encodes CASSPGLAGGYNEQFF.

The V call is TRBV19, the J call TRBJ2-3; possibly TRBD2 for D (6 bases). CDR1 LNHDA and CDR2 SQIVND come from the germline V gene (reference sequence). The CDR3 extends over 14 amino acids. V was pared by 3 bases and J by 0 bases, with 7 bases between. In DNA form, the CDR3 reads TGTGCCAGTAGTATCGGGACTAGCACAGATACGCAGTATTTT. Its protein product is CASSIGTSTDTQYF.

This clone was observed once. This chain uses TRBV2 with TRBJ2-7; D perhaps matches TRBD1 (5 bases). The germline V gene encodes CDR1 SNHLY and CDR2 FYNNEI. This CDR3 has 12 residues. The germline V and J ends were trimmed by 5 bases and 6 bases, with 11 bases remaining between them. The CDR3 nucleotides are TGTGCCAGCAGTTTTGACACAGGCGAGCAGTACTTC. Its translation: CASSFDTGEQYF.

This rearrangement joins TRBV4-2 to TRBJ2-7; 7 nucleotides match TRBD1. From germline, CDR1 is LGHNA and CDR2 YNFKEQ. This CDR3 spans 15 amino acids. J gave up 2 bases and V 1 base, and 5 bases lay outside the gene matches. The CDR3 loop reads CASSQGEGTAYEQYF. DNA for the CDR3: TGTGCCAGCAGCCAAGGGGAAGGGACAGCCTACGAGCAGTACTTC.

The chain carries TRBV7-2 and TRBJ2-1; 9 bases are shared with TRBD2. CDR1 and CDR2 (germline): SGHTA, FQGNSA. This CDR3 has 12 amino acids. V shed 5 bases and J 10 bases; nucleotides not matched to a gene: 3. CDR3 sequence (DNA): TGTGCCAGCAGCCTCCTAGCGGGAGAGCAGTTCTTC. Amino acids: CASSLLAGEQFF.

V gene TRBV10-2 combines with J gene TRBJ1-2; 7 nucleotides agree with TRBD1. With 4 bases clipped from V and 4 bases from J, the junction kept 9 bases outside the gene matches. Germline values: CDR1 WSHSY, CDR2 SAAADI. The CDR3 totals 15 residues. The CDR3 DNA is TGCGCCAGCAGTGCAAACAGGGGCGATACCTATGGCTACACCTTC. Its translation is CASSANRGDTYGYTF.